These 20 T cell receptor beta chains share one sample of origin, sequenced in a study of blood T cells in healthy people across ages (dated by TCRdb to between 2014 and 2016). The method behind the library was 5' RACE. Sequenced on an Illumina HiSeq 2500. A second PCR of about 7 to 12 cycles was run with a J-beta primer mix and a sample-barcoded 5' primer. TCRdb ran its own pipeline on the public reads, namely fastp trimming at Q25 and MiXCR clone calling, and kept in-frame beta chains. CDR3 protein duplicates are merged, each entry listing the most common genes and DNA. The sample table shows roughly 800,000 distinct CDR3 sequences, and 25% are seen once. The ten largest clones capture 9.4% of the sample. The same data also contributed to another study, on T cells of mothers and their children.

The source material was blood. These receptors were taken from a boy younger than 18 in good health.

The V call is TRBV6-2 or TRBV6-3, the J call TRBJ2-7; 14 nucleotides align to TRBD2. The CDR3 runs 14 residues. The germline CDR1 and CDR2 sequences are MNHEY and SVGEGT. The V segment lost 9 bases and the J segment 4 bases; nucleotides outside the gene matches: 5. Here the CDR3 reads CASRLAGGPYEQYF. Here the CDR3 DNA reads TGTGCCAGTCGACTAGCGGGAGGGCCATACGAGCAGTACTTC.

This clonotype has only a few counts. Because it lacks the conserved phenylalanine or tryptophan at the end, this CDR3 is likely a read error. The rearrangement joins TRBV6-5 to TRBJ2-5; D unclear. The end of the DNA fits TRBJ2-1 better, so the J call may be wrong. The CDR3 runs to 13 residues. From germline, CDR1 is MNHEY and CDR2 SVGAGI. The CDR3, as DNA: TGTGCCAGCAGTTACTCTAATTACAATGAGCAGTTCCTC. It is translated as CASSYSNYNEQFL.

This clonotype has just a few counts. The chain has TRBV14 and TRBJ1-4; the match to TRBD1 covers 7 bases. This CDR3 spans 15 amino acids. V lost 0 bases to trimming and J lost 7 bases; unmatched junction nucleotides: 5. Germline V gene sequence: CDR1 SGHDN, CDR2 FVKESK. The CDR3 spells CASSQDNWDSEKLFF. The CDR3 DNA reads TGTGCCAGCAGCCAAGATAACTGGGACAGTGAAAAACTGTTTTTT.

V usage is TRBV12-3 or TRBV12-4 and J usage is TRBJ1-5; D unresolved. The CDR3 consists of 15 residues. V was trimmed by 5 bases and J by 0 bases, leaving 11 bases between them. CDR3 sequence: CASSPFAGSNQPQHF. The CDR3 DNA follows: TGTGCCAGCAGTCCCTTCGCGGGTAGCAATCAGCCCCAGCATTTT.

V gene TRBV15 combines with J gene TRBJ2-6; 9 nucleotides agree with TRBD1. Looked up from germline, CDR1 is LNHNV and CDR2 is YYDKDF (reference sequence). Trimming removed 4 bases from V and 0 bases from J; junction bases left unmatched: 4. This CDR3 comprises 17 residues. As DNA, the CDR3 is TGTGCCACCAGCAAGGACAGGGGACTCTCTGGGGCCAACGTCCTGACTTTC. Protein sequence: CATSKDRGLSGANVLTF.

This rearrangement joins TRBV9 to TRBJ2-5; the D is unclear. V was clipped by 0 bases and J by 2 bases, with 5 bases between them. The germline CDR1 and CDR2 sequences are SGDLS and YYNGEE. The CDR3 has 13 residues. Here the CDR3 reads CASSVAAQETQYF. The CDR3 DNA reads TGTGCCAGCAGCGTAGCAGCTCAAGAGACCCAGTACTTC. Complete variable domain (other parts from reference TRBV9 and TRBJ2-5): DSGVTQTPKHLITATGQRVTLRCSPRSGDLSVYWYQQSLDQGLQFLIQYYNGEERAKGNILERFSAQQFPDLHSELNLSSLELGDSALYFCASSVAAQETQYFGPGTRLLVL.

In its sample, this clonotype was seen many times. The chain is built from TRBV10-3 and TRBJ2-1; D not certain. Germline lookup yields CDR1 ENHRY and CDR2 SYGVKD. The CDR3 is 14 amino acids. V was cut by 7 bases and J by 0 bases, with 10 bases left in between. The CDR3 sequence: CAITREGSYNEQFF. Written as DNA, the CDR3 is TGTGCCATCACCCGAGAAGGCTCCTACAATGAGCAGTTCTTC.

The V gene is TRBV5-6, the J gene TRBJ2-5; TRBD2 matches at 7 bases. The closer fit of TRBJ2-7 to the DNA end suggests the J call may be wrong. The germline gives CDR1 SGHDT, CDR2 YYEEEE. This CDR3 comprises 16 residues. The CDR3 is CASSLGAGDYTYEQYF. The DNA for the CDR3 is TGTGCCAGCAGCTTGGGGGCCGGGGACTACACCTACGAGCAGTACTTC.

V gene TRBV12-3 or TRBV12-4 combines with J gene TRBJ2-5; D call uncertain. The J call may be in error: the DNA end matches TRBJ2-7 better. There are 17 residues in the CDR3. Here the CDR3 reads CASSSIDPLDPTYEQYF. The CDR3 DNA reads TGTGCCAGCAGTTCAATTGACCCATTAGACCCTACCTACGAGCAGTACTTC.

This clonotype was observed a handful of times. The chain is built from TRBV7-9 and TRBJ2-3, with 8 positions matching TRBD2. There are 17 residues in the CDR3. Per germline, CDR1 SEHNR and CDR2 FQNEAQ (reference sequence). Unmatched junction bases numbered 11, after V lost 5 bases and J lost 1 base. CDR3 sequence (DNA): TGTGCCAGCAGCCCAGGGCTACCGGGACTAGGCACAGATACGCAGTATTTT. Encoded protein: CASSPGLPGLGTDTQYF. The entire variable domain, with the rest obtained from reference TRBV7-9 and TRBJ2-3, is as follows: DTGVSQNPRHKITKRGQNVTFRCDPISEHNRLYWYRQTLGQGPEFLTYFQNEAQLEKSRLLSDRFSAERPKGSFSTLEIQRTEQGDSAMYLCASSPGLPGLGTDTQYFGPGTRLTVL.

In this sample, this clonotype turned up a few times. This chain's CDR3 is CASSLYGSGANVLTF. DNA for the CDR3: TGTGCCAGCAGTCTTTACGGCTCTGGGGCCAACGTCCTGACTTTC. The rearrangement links TRBV28 to TRBJ2-6, with D unresolved. Germline V gene sequence: CDR1 MDHEN, CDR2 SYDVKM. The V end was cut by 5 bases, the J end by 0 bases, with 8 bases between. The CDR3 runs to 15 residues.

The rearrangement joins TRBV4-1 to TRBJ2-5; D not resolved. The CDR3 is made up of 13 amino acids. Trimming cost V 6 bases and J 0 bases, with 8 bases left between them. Germline CDR1 and CDR2: MGHRA and YSYEKL. The CDR3, as DNA: TGCGCCAGCAGTGAACCGTACCAAGAGACCCAGTACTTC. Encoded protein: CASSEPYQETQYF.

The gene calls are TRBV29-1 and TRBJ2-2; 9 positions agree with TRBD1. The CDR3 covers 12 residues. J lost 6 bases, V lost 6 bases, and 2 bases had no gene match. CDR1 SQVTM and CDR2 ANQGSEA come from the germline V gene. CDR3 amino acids: CSVGTGSGELFF. CDR3 DNA: TGCAGCGTGGGGACAGGGTCCGGGGAGCTGTTTTTT.

This clonotype has just a few counts. V usage is TRBV2 and J usage is TRBJ1-4; no definite D call. The CDR3 loop spans 17 amino acids. CDR1 SNHLY and CDR2 FYNNEI come from the germline V gene. Trimming took off 2 bases at V and 0 bases at J, with 13 bases between the two ends. The CDR3 reads CASSESRTESTNEKLFF. CDR3 in DNA: TGTGCCAGCAGTGAATCAAGAACGGAATCAACTAATGAAAAACTGTTTTTT.

The rearrangement links TRBV5-1 to TRBJ2-7, with D perhaps TRBD2 (6 bases). The CDR3 covers 13 residues. Trimming removed 4 bases from V and 8 bases from J, with 16 bases in between. Germline V gene data show CDR1 as SGHRS and CDR2 as YFSETQ. The CDR3 reads CASSPRNGGKQYF. CDR3 nucleotides: TGCGCCAGCAGCCCCCGTAATGGAGGGAAGCAGTACTTC.

This clonotype was seen a handful of times. The chain recombines TRBV11-2 with TRBJ2-5; D call uncertain. The J call is in doubt because the DNA end fits TRBJ2-7 better. The CDR3 sequence is 12 residues long. Germline CDR1 is SGHAT and CDR2 is FQNNGV. CDR3 sequence (DNA): TGTGCCAGCAGCTCCCGACCCAACGAGCAGTACTTC. It specifies CASSSRPNEQYF.

In regard to this clonotype: One end of the junction does not line up with germline, which may come from a read error. The chain uses TRBV29-1 and TRBJ2-7, with D perhaps matching TRBD1 or TRBD2 (6 bases each). The CDR3 loop spans 13 amino acids. CDR1 SQVTM and CDR2 ANQGSEA come from the germline V gene. The DNA of the CDR3 is TGTAGCGTTGAAGAGGGGGGCCCCTACGAGCAGTACTTC. Its protein is CSVEEGGPYEQYF.

This chain connects TRBV4-3 to TRBJ2-7; a weak D match, TRBD2 (5 bases). Looked up from germline, CDR1 is LGHNA and CDR2 is YSLEER. CDR3 length: 17 amino acids. Trimming took 1 base from V and 2 from J, leaving 18 bases between them. The CDR3 here is CASSQVTDGEQAYEQYF. In DNA form, the CDR3 reads TGCGCCAGCAGCCAAGTTACCGACGGGGAGCAAGCCTACGAGCAGTACTTC.

J is TRBJ2-1 and V is TRBV5-1; 12 bases map to TRBD2. TRBJ2-7 matches the DNA end more closely, so the J call is doubtful. The CDR3 covers 17 residues. Germline CDR1 and CDR2: SGHRS and YFSETQ. The CDR3 coding sequence is TGCGCCAGCAGCTTGGCCGGACTAGCGGGACCCTCCTACGAGCAGTACTTC. Residues: CASSLAGLAGPSYEQYF.

The chain recombines TRBV6-5 with TRBJ2-5; D gene uncertain. Looked up from germline, CDR1 is MNHEY and CDR2 is SVGAGI. V was pared by 4 bases and J by 0 bases, with 12 bases between. This CDR3 spans 15 amino acids. CDR3 in amino acids: CASSSDGGDQETQYF. The CDR3 DNA follows: TGTGCCAGCAGTTCGGACGGCGGAGACCAAGAGACCCAGTACTTC.